Described below is a single T cell receptor beta chain sequence and its context. In the authors' workflow: From reference gene primer amplification, estimates of nucleated cell counts were derived. The repertoire was sequenced with immunoSEQ multiplex PCR; TCRdb's copy has only in-frame clones and lacks some. That table supplies the V and J calls and clone size; D and trimming were determined from the DNA. The data show about 100,000 clones, approximately 91% seen once. The sample belongs to a study of blood T cell repertoires in COVID-19. Looking at the study overall: The analysed material was cDNA or gDNA that came from T cells, B-cell-depleted T cells, or PBMCs.

CDR1 is LNHNV, CDR2 YYDKDF, per germline (reference sequence). The ends lost 8 bases at V and 3 bases at J; junction bases unmatched: 4. This CDR3 spans 13 amino acids. The sequence was obtained from a man aged 50 or older with acute or convalescent COVID-19. Sequencing was performed on peripheral blood. The chain combines TRBV15 with TRBJ2-3, with 8 bases fitting TRBD2. The CDR3 here is CATARGGTDTQYF. As DNA, the CDR3 is TGTGCCACCGCTCGGGGGGGAACAGATACGCAGTATTTT.